Following are 15 T cell receptor beta chains from one sample sequenced in a study of T cell responses to AZD1222 COVID-19 vaccine. The repertoire was sequenced with immunoSEQ multiplex PCR; TCRdb's copy has only in-frame clones and lacks some. The repertoire consists of roughly 120,000 clones, with around nine tenths occurring once and the leading ten covering around 1.2%. The material sequenced was peripheral blood, taken on day 0 of AZD1222 vaccination. The source is an adult in good health.

The J gene is TRBJ1-5, the V gene TRBV6-5, with D perhaps TRBD1 (6 bases). V lost 5 bases and J lost 4, with 15 bases in between. Germline V gives CDR1 MNHEY, CDR2 SVGAGI. CDR3 length: 15 residues. CDR3 DNA sequence: TGTGCCAGCAGTATAGACAGGCGGCAAAATCAGCCCCAGCATTTT. The encoded protein is CASSIDRRQNQPQHF.

The CDR3 DNA reads TGTGCCTGGAGTCCCGGGACACGGATTGAAAAACTGTTTTTT. It codes for CAWSPGTRIEKLFF. V is TRBV30 and J is TRBJ1-4; D may be TRBD1 (6 bases). The ends were cut back, 2 bases at V and 7 bases at J, with 14 bases in the middle. This CDR3 spans 14 amino acids. The germline gives CDR1 GTSNPN, CDR2 SVGIG (reference sequence).

The chain couples TRBV4-2 to TRBJ2-5, with 10 bases lining up with TRBD2. This CDR3 contains 17 residues. Germline loops: CDR1 LGHNA, CDR2 YNFKEQ. The ends lost 1 base at V and 0 bases at J; junction bases unmatched: 5. The CDR3 sequence is CASSQGNSGGYQETQYF. The DNA of the CDR3 is TGTGCCAGCAGCCAAGGAAATAGCGGGGGGTACCAAGAGACCCAGTACTTC.

A single count supports this clone. The chain is built from TRBV2 and TRBJ1-1; D gene ambiguous. The CDR3 runs to 14 residues. Trimming took 3 bases from V and 0 from J, leaving 8 bases between them. CDR1 SNHLY and CDR2 FYNNEI come from the germline V gene. The CDR3 DNA follows: TGTGCCAGCAGTGAGGCAGGACTGAACACTGAAGCTTTCTTT. Translated, it gives CASSEAGLNTEAFF.

The chain has TRBV5-4 and TRBJ1-6; possibly TRBD1 for D (5 bases). Germline V lookup: CDR1 SGHNT, CDR2 YYREEE (reference sequence). There are 16 residues in the CDR3. Trimming pared 0 bases from V and 1 base from J, leaving 8 bases between. The CDR3 is CASSLERGSYNSPLHF. The CDR3 DNA sequence: TGTGCCAGCAGCTTGGAGCGGGGGTCCTATAATTCACCCCTCCACTTT.

This chain joins TRBV6-2 or TRBV6-3 and TRBJ2-5; 10 bases map to TRBD2. The CDR3 spans 16 residues. From germline, CDR1 is MNHEY and CDR2 SVGEGT. After removal of 6 bases from V and 6 bases from J, the junction contained 13 bases not matched to a gene. The CDR3 loop reads CASSRRDTSGDQTQYF. The CDR3 DNA follows: TGTGCCAGCAGCAGGCGGGATACTAGCGGGGATCAGACCCAGTACTTC.

This clone was recorded only once. This chain connects TRBV10-2 to TRBJ2-7; maybe TRBD2 (5 bases). Germline V gives CDR1 WSHSY, CDR2 SAAADI. The CDR3 is 16 residues long. V was cut by 0 bases and J by 5 bases, with 17 bases left in between. CDR3 region: CASSESGVGSRNEQYF. The CDR3 DNA sequence: TGCGCCAGCAGTGAGTCGGGTGTTGGGAGCAGGAACGAGCAGTACTTC.

This chain uses TRBV5-4 with TRBJ2-3; 9 bases are a match to TRBD2. The CDR3 runs to 14 residues. Germline V gene lookup returns CDR1 SGHNT and CDR2 YYREEE (reference sequence). Trimming took 4 bases from V and 4 from J; bases not matched to a gene: 4. In DNA, the CDR3 is TGTGCCAGCAGCCCGGGACTAGCCCCAGATACGCAGTATTTT. It codes for CASSPGLAPDTQYF.

This clone has a single count. J is TRBJ1-2 and V is TRBV18; D uncertain. Trimming removed 3 bases from V and 0 bases from J, with 8 bases in between. The CDR3 spans 14 residues. From germline, CDR1 is KGHSH and CDR2 LQKENI. The CDR3 region has the DNA TGTGCCAGCTCACCGGACTCTTCTAACTATGGCTACACCTTC. Its translation is CASSPDSSNYGYTF.

The gene calls are TRBV3-1 (or the pseudogene TRBV3-2) and TRBJ1-2, with D unclear. Between the trimmed V and J ends, which lost 0 bases and 0 bases, there was a span of 14 bases. Germline V CDR1 and CDR2: LGHDT, YNNKEL (reference sequence). The CDR3 covers 17 residues. The CDR3 region has the DNA TGTGCCAGCAGCCAAGAGGCTCGCGTTTTTTCTAACTATGGCTACACCTTC. Its translation is CASSQEARVFSNYGYTF.

The CDR3 region is CASSRSANYGYTF. The CDR3 DNA sequence: TGTGCCAGCAGCCGGTCGGCTAACTATGGCTACACCTTC. This sequence joins TRBV3-1 (or the pseudogene TRBV3-2) and TRBJ1-2; D ambiguous. Germline values: CDR1 LGHDT, CDR2 YNNKEL (reference sequence). V lost 4 bases to trimming and J lost 0 bases, with 6 bases between them. CDR3 length: 13 residues.

This chain connects TRBV28 to TRBJ1-6; no definite D call. V gave up 11 bases and J gave up 8 bases, with 13 bases separating them. Germline V lookup: CDR1 MDHEN, CDR2 SYDVKM. The CDR3 spans 12 residues. The CDR3 sequence: CASGGRDSPLHF. The CDR3 nucleotides read TGTGCCTCGGGAGGGAGGGATTCACCCCTCCACTTT. Variable domain in full (rest from reference TRBV28 and TRBJ1-6): DVKVTQSSRYLVKRTGEKVFLECVQDMDHENMFWYRQDPGLGLRLIYFSYDVKMKEKGDIPEGYSVSREKKERFSLILESASTNQTSMYLCASGGRDSPLHFGNGTRLTVT.

The chain links TRBV15 to TRBJ2-1; TRBD2 agrees at 8 bases. Germline-derived CDR1 and CDR2 are LNHNV and YYDKDF (reference sequence). The V and J ends lost 5 bases and 8 bases, in that order; junction bases with no gene match: 14. The CDR3 is 16 amino acids. CDR3 protein: CATSPQIGGGPDEQFF. CDR3 DNA: TGTGCCACCAGCCCTCAGATCGGCGGGGGGCCCGATGAGCAGTTCTTC.

This clone was observed once. This chain links TRBV18 with TRBJ2-1, with D perhaps given as TRBD1 or TRBD2 (5 bases each). CDR1 and CDR2 (germline): KGHSH, LQKENI. The length of the CDR3 is 16 residues. V was clipped by 1 base and J by 8 bases, with 18 bases between them. CDR3 residues: CASSPRDVGPRDEQFF. The CDR3 DNA reads as TGTGCCAGCTCACCACGGGACGTCGGACCTAGGGATGAGCAGTTCTTC. Combining the CDR3 with reference TRBV18 and TRBJ2-1 gives the whole variable domain NAGVMQNPRHLVRRRGQEARLRCSPMKGHSHVYWYRQLPEEGLKFMVYLQKENIIDESGMPKERFSAEFPKEGPSILRIQQVVRGDSAAYFCASSPRDVGPRDEQFFGPGTRLTVL.

The CDR3 bases are TGTGCCAGCAGCCCTGCCAGCGGGGGGAGGTCTGGGGCCAACGTCCTGACTTTC. Its protein product is CASSPASGGRSGANVLTF. The chain uses TRBV3-1 (or the pseudogene TRBV3-2) and TRBJ2-6; 9 positions agree with TRBD2. Trimming at V came to 4 bases and at J to 1 base, leaving 8 bases not matched to a gene. The CDR3 is made up of 18 amino acids. Per germline, CDR1 LGHDT and CDR2 YNNKEL (reference sequence).